This T cell receptor (beta chain) was obtained from a study of spatial heterogeneity in lung cancer. Study observations and caveats: Tracking of tumor mutation counts was seen in expanded intratumoral alpha and beta TCR counts.

Specified time point: sample taken at primary tumor resection. Whole RNA from tumor, nontumor lung or frozen PBMC was sequenced unsorted. MiXCR was run by TCRdb on the 5' RACE reads, yielding one entry per CDR3 protein. This sample carries about 3,000 distinct CDR3 sequences, under 8% of them seen once, and the ten largest clones take 8.5% to 10%. Judged by abundance, this clonotype is medium-sized. Its cognate antigen is unknown. Since it is a stray read in a library aimed at alpha chains, this beta chain has a size that is not meaningful. The sequence came from a male donor with early-stage non-small cell lung cancer. The input for sequencing was lung tumor tissue, taken at surgery.

The CDR3 here is CATKGDGEAFF. CDR3 nucleotides: TGTGCCACCAAAGGGGATGGTGAAGCTTTCTTT. The chain has TRBV6-6 and TRBJ1-1; TRBD1 is a possible D gene (5 bases). V lost 10 bases and J 7 bases, leaving 13 bases between the germline ends. The CDR3 totals 11 residues. The V gene's germline CDR1 is MNHNY and CDR2 SVGAGI (reference sequence).